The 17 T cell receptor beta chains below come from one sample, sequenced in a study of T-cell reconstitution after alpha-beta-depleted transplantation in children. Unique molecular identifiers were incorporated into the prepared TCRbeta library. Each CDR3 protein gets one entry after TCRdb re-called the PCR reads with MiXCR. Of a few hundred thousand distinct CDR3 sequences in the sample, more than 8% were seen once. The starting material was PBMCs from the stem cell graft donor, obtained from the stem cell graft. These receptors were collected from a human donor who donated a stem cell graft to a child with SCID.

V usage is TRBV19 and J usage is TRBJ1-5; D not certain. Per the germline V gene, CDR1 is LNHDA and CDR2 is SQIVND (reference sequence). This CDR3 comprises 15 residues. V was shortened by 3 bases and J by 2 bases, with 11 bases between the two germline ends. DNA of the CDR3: TGTGCCAGTAGTATTGACGGGAGGGGCAATCAGCCCCAGCATTTT. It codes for CASSIDGRGNQPQHF. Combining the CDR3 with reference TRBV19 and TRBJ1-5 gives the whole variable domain DGGITQSPKYLFRKEGQNVTLSCEQNLNHDAMYWYRQDPGQGLRLIYYSQIVNDFQKGDIAEGYSVSREKKESFPLTVTSAQKNPTAFYLCASSIDGRGNQPQHFGDGTRLSIL.

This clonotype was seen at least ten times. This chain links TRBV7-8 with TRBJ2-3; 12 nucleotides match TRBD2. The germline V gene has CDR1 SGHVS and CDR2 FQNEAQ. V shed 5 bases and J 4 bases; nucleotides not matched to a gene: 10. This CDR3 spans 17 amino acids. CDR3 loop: CASSPRFTSGGPDTQYF. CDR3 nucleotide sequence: TGTGCCAGCAGCCCCCGATTTACTAGCGGGGGGCCAGATACGCAGTATTTT.

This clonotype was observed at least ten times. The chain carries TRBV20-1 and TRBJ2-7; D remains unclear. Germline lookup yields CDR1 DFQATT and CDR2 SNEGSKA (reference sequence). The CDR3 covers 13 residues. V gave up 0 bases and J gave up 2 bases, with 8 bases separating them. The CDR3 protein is CSARDLGPYEQYF. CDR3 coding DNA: TGCAGTGCTAGAGACCTGGGTCCCTACGAGCAGTACTTC.

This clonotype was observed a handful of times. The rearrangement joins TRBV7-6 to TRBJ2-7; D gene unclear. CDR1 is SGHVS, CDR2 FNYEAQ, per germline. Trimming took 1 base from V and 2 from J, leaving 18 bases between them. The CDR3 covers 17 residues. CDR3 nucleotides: TGTGCCAGCAGCTTAGGGACGCCCCAAGGTTCAACCTACGAGCAGTACTTC. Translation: CASSLGTPQGSTYEQYF.

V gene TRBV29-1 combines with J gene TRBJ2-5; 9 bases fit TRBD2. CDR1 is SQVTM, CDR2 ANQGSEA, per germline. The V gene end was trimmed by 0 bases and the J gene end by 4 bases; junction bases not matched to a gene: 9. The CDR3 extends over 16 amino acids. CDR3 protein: CSVEDRGGAKRETQYF. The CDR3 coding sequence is TGCAGCGTTGAAGACCGCGGGGGGGCCAAAAGAGAGACCCAGTACTTC. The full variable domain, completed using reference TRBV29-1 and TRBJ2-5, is SAVISQKPSRDICQRGTSLTIQCQVDSQVTMMFWYRQQPGQSLTLIATANQGSEATYESGFVIDKFPISRPNLTFSTLTVSNMSPEDSSIYLCSVEDRGGAKRETQYFGPGTRLLVL.

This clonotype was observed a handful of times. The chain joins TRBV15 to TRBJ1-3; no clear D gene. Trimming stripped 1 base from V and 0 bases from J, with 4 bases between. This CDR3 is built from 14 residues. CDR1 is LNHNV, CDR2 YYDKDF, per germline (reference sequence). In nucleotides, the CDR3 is TGTGCCACCAGCAGAGCCGACTCTGGAAACACCATATATTTT. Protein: CATSRADSGNTIYF.

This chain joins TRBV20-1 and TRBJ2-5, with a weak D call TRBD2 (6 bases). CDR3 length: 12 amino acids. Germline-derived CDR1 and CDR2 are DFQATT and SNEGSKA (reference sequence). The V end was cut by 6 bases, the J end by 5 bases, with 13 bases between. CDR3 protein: CSAIWAGETQYF. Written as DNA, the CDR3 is TGCAGTGCCATATGGGCGGGGGAGACCCAGTACTTC.

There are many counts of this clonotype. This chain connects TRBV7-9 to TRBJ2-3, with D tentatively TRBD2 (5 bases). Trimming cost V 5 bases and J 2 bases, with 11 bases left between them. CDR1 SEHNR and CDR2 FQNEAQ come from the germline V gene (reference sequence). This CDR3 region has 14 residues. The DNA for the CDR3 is TGTGCCAGCAGCAACGAGGGCACCACAGATACGCAGTATTTT. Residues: CASSNEGTTDTQYF.

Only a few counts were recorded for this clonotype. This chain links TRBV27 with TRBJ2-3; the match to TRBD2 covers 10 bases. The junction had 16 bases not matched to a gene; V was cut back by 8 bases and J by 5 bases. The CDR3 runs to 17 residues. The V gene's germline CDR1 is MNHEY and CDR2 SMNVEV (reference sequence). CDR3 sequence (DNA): TGTGCCAGCCAAAGGGGAGGAGCGGGGGGGCTTATAGATACGCAGTATTTT. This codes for CASQRGGAGGLIDTQYF.

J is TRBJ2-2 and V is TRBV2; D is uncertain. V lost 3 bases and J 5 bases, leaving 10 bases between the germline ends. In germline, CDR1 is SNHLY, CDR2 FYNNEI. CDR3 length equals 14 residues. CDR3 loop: CASSDVRATGELFF. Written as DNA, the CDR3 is TGTGCCAGCAGTGACGTAAGGGCGACCGGGGAGCTGTTTTTT.

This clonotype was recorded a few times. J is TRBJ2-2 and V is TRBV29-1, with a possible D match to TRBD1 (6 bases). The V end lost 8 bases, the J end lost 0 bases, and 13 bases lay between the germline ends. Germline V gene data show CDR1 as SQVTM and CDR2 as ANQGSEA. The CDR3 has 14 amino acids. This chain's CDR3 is CSTTGRTNTGELFF. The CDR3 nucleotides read TGCAGCACCACAGGGAGAACGAACACCGGGGAGCTGTTTTTT.

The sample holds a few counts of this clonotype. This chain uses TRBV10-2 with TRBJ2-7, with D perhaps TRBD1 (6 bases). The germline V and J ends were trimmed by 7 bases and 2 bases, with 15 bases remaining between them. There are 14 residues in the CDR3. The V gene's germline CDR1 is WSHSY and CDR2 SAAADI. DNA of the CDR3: TGCGCCAGCACCGGAACAGGGAACCCCTACGAGCAGTACTTC. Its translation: CASTGTGNPYEQYF.

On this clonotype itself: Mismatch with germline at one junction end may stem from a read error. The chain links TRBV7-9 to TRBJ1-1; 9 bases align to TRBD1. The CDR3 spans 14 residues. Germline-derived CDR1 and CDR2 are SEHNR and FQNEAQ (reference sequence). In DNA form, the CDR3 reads TGTGACAGCATCCCCGGGACAGGGAGGGCTGAAGCTTTCTTT. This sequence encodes CDSIPGTGRAEAFF.

The CDR3 nucleotides read TGTGCCATGGGCCCCGGACTGTATCAGCCCCAGCATTTT. Amino acid sequence: CAMGPGLYQPQHF. This chain connects TRBV7-8 to TRBJ1-5; D uncertain. Germline CDR1 reads SGHVS; CDR2 reads FQNEAQ. The CDR3 runs to 13 residues. V was trimmed by 10 bases and J by 5 bases, leaving 15 bases between them.

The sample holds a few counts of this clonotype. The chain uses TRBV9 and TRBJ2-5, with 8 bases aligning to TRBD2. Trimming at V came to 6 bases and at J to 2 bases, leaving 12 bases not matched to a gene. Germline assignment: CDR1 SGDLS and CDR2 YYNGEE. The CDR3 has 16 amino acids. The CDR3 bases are TGTGCCAGCACCGTCGGGGGACTAGGATCTCAAGAGACCCAGTACTTC. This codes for CASTVGGLGSQETQYF.

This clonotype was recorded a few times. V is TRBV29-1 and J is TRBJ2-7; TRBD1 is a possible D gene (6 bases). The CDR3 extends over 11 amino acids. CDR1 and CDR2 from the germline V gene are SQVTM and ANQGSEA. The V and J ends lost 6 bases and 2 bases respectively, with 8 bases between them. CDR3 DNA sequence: TGCAGCGTGGGACAACCCTACGAGCAGTACTTC. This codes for CSVGQPYEQYF.

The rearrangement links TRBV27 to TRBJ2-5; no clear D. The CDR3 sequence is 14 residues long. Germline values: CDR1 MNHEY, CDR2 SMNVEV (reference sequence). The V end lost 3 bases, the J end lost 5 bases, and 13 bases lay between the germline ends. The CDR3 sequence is CASSLIGFGETQYF. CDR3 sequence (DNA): TGTGCCAGCAGTTTGATCGGGTTTGGCGAGACCCAGTACTTC.